This TCR beta chain was documented in a study of CD8+ T cells in alopecia areata. Whole-study results and caveats: Scalp data also include sequences from resident alphabeta T cells of normal skin. Lesional scalp displayed greater clonality than normal scalp, most notably in alopecia totalis/universalis. Researchers reported that TCR sharing among patients proved less clear than in mice, possibly HLA-linked.

Remarks on this clone: Its target is not known.

Sorted out of PBMCs were CD4+ T cells and CD8+ T cells. The CDR3 sequence is 12 residues long. Trimming removed 1 base from V and 7 bases from J, with 4 bases in between. Germline V lookup: CDR1 SGHTA, CDR2 FQGTGA. Sequencing used cDNA as its template, made by extracting RNA and reverse transcribing it. Method: immunoSEQ multiplex PCR; TCRdb's copy keeps in-frame clones and lacks some. The sample contains around 150,000 clones, less than 65% of which appear only once. This chain connects TRBV7-3 to TRBJ2-2; D not certain. Input material: CD8+ T cells sorted from blood. The sequence came from a human donor in good health. The CDR3 loop is CASSLNNGELFF. For the CDR3, the DNA is TGTGCCAGCAGCTTAAATAACGGGGAGCTGTTTTTT.